These T cell receptor beta chains were read from a single sample in a study of radiation and T cells in renal cell carcinoma. Sequencing was performed with immunoSEQ multiplex PCR; in TCRdb, only in-frame clones are kept and a portion is missing. The sample comprises some 100,000 clones, approximately 80% of which are singletons, and less than 7% rests with the top ten. The sample here was blood, taken from a patient whose treatment included radiotherapy and nephrectomy. These receptors came from a man aged 55 to 70 with renal cell carcinoma. Both conserved end residues are part of each CDR3. A D gene is named only where the DNA matches it firmly. Clone sizes are given selectively: once, few, many, or a class where the clone is expanded.

NA | TRBJ2-1 | 13 | NA | TRBV27 | CASRVLGDNEQFF | TGTGCCAGCAGAGTATTAGGTGACAATGAGCAGTTCTTC
NA | TRBJ2-3 | 14 | NA | TRBV14 | CASSQGGGTDTQYF | TGTGCCAGCAGCCAAGGAGGCGGCACAGATACGCAGTATTTT
few | TRBJ1-1 | 15 | NA | TRBV15 | CATSPEEGLRTEAFF | TGTGCCACCAGCCCCGAGGAGGGTCTACGCACTGAAGCTTTCTTT
NA | TRBJ1-2 | 14 | TRBD1 | TRBV18 | CASSTTGGAYGYTF | TGTGCCAGCTCAACAACAGGGGGCGCCTATGGCTACACCTTC
NA | TRBJ2-3 | 14 | NA | TRBV4-2 | CASSHPRRGDTQYF | TGTGCCAGCAGCCATCCACGGAGAGGAGATACGCAGTATTTT
NA | TRBJ1-2 | 15 | NA | TRBV7-2 | CTSSLGSGAFYGYTF | TGTACCAGCAGCTTAGGTTCAGGGGCCTTCTATGGCTACACCTTC
many | TRBJ2-7 | 14 | NA | TRBV7-8 | CASSSQGGAYEQYF | TGTGCCAGCAGCTCCCAGGGGGGGGCCTACGAGCAGTACTTC
NA | TRBJ1-3 | 13 | NA | TRBV4-3 | CASSPNRGNTIYF | TGCGCCAGCAGCCCGAACCGAGGAAACACCATATATTTT
NA | TRBJ2-1 | 13 | TRBD1 | TRBV5-8 | CASSFTGGNEQFF | TGTGCCAGCAGCTTCACAGGGGGAAATGAGCAGTTCTTC
NA | TRBJ2-4 | 16 | TRBD2 | TRBV2 | CASSELSGSAKNIQYF | TGTGCCAGCAGTGAACTTAGCGGGAGCGCCAAAAACATTCAGTACTTC
once | TRBJ2-6 | 19 | NA | TRBV9 | CASSVVPDSSFSGANVLTF | TGTGCCAGCAGCGTAGTTCCGGACAGCAGTTTCTCTGGGGCCAACGTCCTGACTTTC
NA | TRBJ2-7 | 13 | NA | TRBV5-8 | CASSLKGRYEQYF | TGTGCCAGCAGCTTGAAGGGGAGATACGAGCAGTACTTC
NA | TRBJ1-1 | 15 | NA | TRBV5-4 | CASSLLGLKNTEAFF | TGTGCCAGCAGCTTGTTGGGACTTAAGAACACTGAAGCTTTCTTT
NA | TRBJ2-7 | 18 | TRBD1 | TRBV5-1 | CASSLRSLGQGDKYEQYF | TGCGCCAGCAGCTTGAGAAGCCTGGGGCAGGGGGATAAGTACGAGCAGTACTTC
NA | TRBJ2-7 | 15 | NA | TRBV11-2 | CASSLVHGISDEQYF | TGTGCCAGCAGCTTAGTTCACGGGATTAGTGACGAGCAGTACTTC
NA | TRBJ2-7 | 15 | NA | TRBV21-1 | CASSRLGGCSYEQYF | TGTGCCAGCAGCAGGCTGGGCGGGTGTTCCTACGAGCAGTACTTC
NA | TRBJ1-5 | 16 | NA | TRBV19 | CASSIRVQAGDQPQHF | TGTGCCAGTAGTATCCGGGTACAGGCTGGAGATCAGCCCCAGCATTTT
NA | TRBJ2-5 | 18 | NA | TRBV18 | CASSPQVLEGWFQETQYF | TGTGCCAGCTCACCACAGGTCCTTGAGGGTTGGTTCCAAGAGACCCAGTACTTC
NA | TRBJ1-5 | 13 | NA | TRBV2 | CASSDSGDQPQHF | TGTGCCAGCAGCGACAGTGGAGATCAGCCCCAGCATTTT
once | TRBJ2-7 | 16 | TRBD2 | TRBV5-6 | CASSLGPGLADYEQYF | TGTGCCAGCAGCTTGGGTCCGGGGCTAGCGGATTACGAGCAGTACTTC
once | TRBJ2-4 | 14 | TRBD2 | TRBV7-2 | CASSPQAGSDIQYF | TGTGCCAGCAGCCCCCAAGCGGGATCCGACATTCAGTACTTC
once | TRBJ2-6 | 14 | NA | TRBV10-3 | CAISGDAGANVLTF | TGTGCCATCAGTGGGGACGCTGGGGCCAACGTCCTGACTTTC
NA | TRBJ1-2 | 10 | NA | TRBV27 | CASSLYKDTF | TGTGCCAGCTCACTTTACAAGGACACCTTC
once | TRBJ2-5 | 13 | NA | TRBV29-1 | CSVGQQIQETQYF | TGCAGCGTTGGGCAGCAGATCCAAGAGACCCAGTACTTC
NA | TRBJ2-5 | 17 | TRBD2 | TRBV5-1 | CASSFGTSGRGQETQYF | TGCGCCAGCAGCTTCGGGACTAGCGGGAGAGGTCAAGAGACCCAGTACTTC
NA | TRBJ2-7 | 14 | NA | TRBV5-4 | CASSLTPGADEQYF | TGTGCCAGCAGCTTGACTCCAGGGGCCGACGAGCAGTACTTC
NA | TRBJ2-2 | 16 | TRBD2 | TRBV7-3 | CASSLTLAGGTGELFF | TGTGCCAGCAGCTTAACACTAGCGGGAGGCACCGGGGAGCTGTTTTTT
NA | TRBJ2-3 | 14 | NA | TRBV11-3 | CASSLSSRVDTQYF | TGTGCCAGCAGCTTAAGTAGCCGGGTAGATACGCAGTATTTT
NA | TRBJ2-1 | 17 | NA | TRBV4-3 | CASSRRQATSSYNEQFF | TGCGCCAGCAGCCGACGTCAGGCCACCAGCTCCTACAATGAGCAGTTCTTC
NA | TRBJ1-1 | 13 | NA | TRBV11-3 | CASSPRGNTEAFF | TGTGCCAGCAGTCCCCGGGGGAACACTGAAGCTTTCTTT
NA | TRBJ2-7 | 15 | NA | TRBV7-2 | CASSLWDTSNYEQYF | TGTGCCAGCAGCTTATGGGACACATCGAACTACGAGCAGTACTTC
NA | TRBJ2-4 | 14 | NA | TRBV10-1 | CASSEPKRGNIQYF | TGCGCCAGCAGTGAGCCAAAGCGCGGAAACATTCAGTACTTC
NA | TRBJ2-1 | 17 | NA | TRBV27 | CASSSRRGFSSYNEQFF | TGTGCCAGCAGTTCCCGGCGGGGATTTAGCTCCTACAATGAGCAGTTCTTC
NA | TRBJ2-4 | 17 | TRBD2 | TRBV27 | CASSLYGLAGAKNIQYF | TGTGCCAGCAGTCTATATGGACTAGCGGGAGCCAAAAACATTCAGTACTTC
NA | TRBJ2-1 | 15 | TRBD2 | TRBV28 | CASWMAGGGYNEQFF | TGTGCCAGCTGGATGGCGGGAGGTGGTTACAATGAGCAGTTCTTC
NA | TRBJ2-1 | 15 | NA | TRBV6-5 | CASSYAPPARNEQFF | TGTGCCAGCAGTTATGCCCCTCCCGCCCGAAATGAGCAGTTCTTC
NA | TRBJ1-1 | 13 | TRBD1 | TRBV29-1 | CSVGTGRGTEAFF | TGCAGCGTGGGGACAGGGCGGGGCACTGAAGCTTTCTTT
NA | TRBJ1-2 | 13 | NA | TRBV7-9 | CASSPARHYGYTF | TGTGCCAGCAGCCCGGCGCGGCACTATGGCTACACCTTC
NA | TRBJ2-3 | 15 | TRBD1 | TRBV7-2 | CASTQQGATWDTQYF | TGTGCCAGCACCCAACAGGGGGCCACCTGGGATACGCAGTATTTT
NA | TRBJ2-5 | 14 | NA | TRBV5-1 | CASSLAGDSETQYF | TGCGCCAGCAGCTTGGCGGGGGACTCCGAGACCCAGTACTTC
NA | TRBJ1-3 | 13 | NA | TRBV2 | CASSASSGNTIYF | TGTGCCAGCAGTGCGAGCTCTGGAAACACCATATATTTT
NA | TRBJ2-2 | 15 | NA | TRBV10-3 | CAISESQRGTGELFF | TGTGCCATCAGTGAGTCGCAGCGTGGCACCGGGGAGCTGTTTTTT
NA | TRBJ2-1 | 11 | NA | TRBV30 | CAWSSSGSQFF | TGTGCCTGGAGTTCCAGCGGCAGCCAGTTCTTC
few | TRBJ2-5 | 16 | TRBD2 | TRBV5-1 | CASSLTTSGTGETQYF | TGCGCCAGCAGCCTTACGACTAGCGGGACCGGGGAGACCCAGTACTTC
NA | TRBJ1-2 | 15 | TRBD1 | TRBV15 | CATSRSGRDSYGYTF | TGTGCCACCAGCAGGTCAGGTCGGGACAGCTATGGCTACACCTTC
NA | TRBJ1-4 | 15 | TRBD1 | TRBV6-1 | CASSLPTGMVEKLFF | TGTGCCAGCAGCCTACCGACAGGGATGGTGGAAAAACTGTTTTTT